The rows below give T cell receptor beta chains drawn from one sample of a study of blood T cell repertoires in COVID-19. Sequencing was performed with immunoSEQ multiplex PCR; in TCRdb, only in-frame clones are kept and a portion is missing. The sample yields 250,000 or so clones, 70% to 90% seen once. The specimen sequenced was peripheral blood. These TCRs come from a man younger than 35 with active or convalescent COVID-19. The CDR3 runs from the conserved cysteine through the conserved F or W. The order of the fields is V gene, D gene, J gene, clone size, CDR3 DNA, CDR3 protein. The D gene is left open where the match is weak. Part of the rows lack a size; the others show once, few, many or a class for expanded clones.

TRBV29-1	-	TRBJ2-2	-	TGCAGCGTAACCCGGGACTACACCGGGGAGCTGTTTTTT	CSVTRDYTGELFF
TRBV18	TRBD1	TRBJ1-1	once	TGTGCCAGCTCACCGGCCGGGACAGGGTTCACTGAAGCTTTCTTT	CASSPAGTGFTEAFF
TRBV12-3/TRBV12-4	TRBD2	TRBJ2-5	-	TGTGCCAGCAGTTCTAGCGGGCAAGAGACCCAGTACTTC	CASSSSGQETQYF
TRBV19	-	TRBJ2-3	once	TGTGCCAGTAGTATTCAAGCGGGCGAAGATACGCAGTATTTT	CASSIQAGEDTQYF
TRBV6-5	TRBD2	TRBJ2-7	once	TGTGCCAGCAGTACCCCGGGACTAGCGGTCAACGAGCAGTACTTC	CASSTPGLAVNEQYF
TRBV28	-	TRBJ1-1	-	TGTGCCAGCAGTTTTCGAATGTCGGGCGGGCACACTGAAGCTTTCTTT	CASSFRMSGGHTEAFF
TRBV9	-	TRBJ2-1	-	TGTGCCAGCAGCGTAACCAGCTCCTACAATGAGCAGTTCTTC	CASSVTSSYNEQFF
TRBV6-5	TRBD1	TRBJ1-2	-	TGTGCCAGCAGTTACCTCCAATCAGGGGGCAACGTTGGCTACACCTTC	CASSYLQSGGNVGYTF
TRBV7-2	TRBD2	TRBJ2-7	-	TGTGCCAGCAGCCTAGGACTAGCCTACGAGCAGTACTTC	CASSLGLAYEQYF
TRBV6-2/TRBV6-3	-	TRBJ1-2	-	TGTGCCAGCAGTTTTCAGGGAATCTCTAACTATGGCTACACCTTC	CASSFQGISNYGYTF
TRBV6-5	-	TRBJ2-2	few	TGTGCCAGCAAAACAACCGGGGAGCTGTTTTTT	CASKTTGELFF
TRBV27	-	TRBJ1-2	-	TGTGCCAGCAGTCTCCTGCTCCCGGGACTTTATGGCTACACCTTC	CASSLLLPGLYGYTF
TRBV7-2	TRBD2	TRBJ2-3	few	TGTGCCAGCAGCTTAGTCGGCCGCGTAGCGGGGGCGGGGGCAGATACGCAGTATTTT	CASSLVGRVAGAGADTQYF
TRBV12-5	-	TRBJ2-7	-	TGTGCTAGTGGCCCACAGCAGTACGAGCAGTACTTC	CASGPQQYEQYF
TRBV5-6	-	TRBJ2-7	-	TGTGCCAGCAGCTTGGGTTCTCTTCTCCTCTACGAGCAGTACTTC	CASSLGSLLLYEQYF
TRBV28	TRBD1	TRBJ1-1	-	TGTGCCAGCAGTGTAGGGGGCGCTGAAGCTTTCTTT	CASSVGGAEAFF
TRBV5-8	TRBD1	TRBJ2-4	-	TGTGCCAGCAGCTGGGGACAGGGGGTAGCCAAAAACATTCAGTACTTC	CASSWGQGVAKNIQYF
TRBV7-2	TRBD1	TRBJ2-5	-	TGTGCCAGCAGTTACGACAGGGAAGAGACCCAGTACTTC	CASSYDREETQYF
TRBV10-3	-	TRBJ1-2	-	TGTGCCATCAGTGAGCAGGGAACTAATGGCTACACCTTC	CAISEQGTNGYTF
TRBV11-2	-	TRBJ2-5	-	TGTGCCAGCAGCCCCCCTAGTGGAGAGACCCAGTACTTC	CASSPPSGETQYF
TRBV27	-	TRBJ1-2	-	TGTGCCAGCAGACCCCAGGGGTTCAACTATGGCTACACCTTC	CASRPQGFNYGYTF
TRBV7-9	-	TRBJ2-3	-	TGTGCCAGCAGCTTTTCTAGCACAGATACGCAGTATTTT	CASSFSSTDTQYF
TRBV7-9	-	TRBJ2-5	-	TGTGCCAGCAGCTGGGCCGGGGGAACCCAGTACTTC	CASSWAGGTQYF
TRBV6-5	-	TRBJ1-1	-	TGTGCCAGCAGTTACGACAGCAACACTGAAGCTTTCTTT	CASSYDSNTEAFF
TRBV10-3	-	TRBJ2-2	-	TGTGCCATCGGAGGGCAAAAGGTCGGGGAGCTGTTTTTT	CAIGGQKVGELFF
TRBV19	-	TRBJ1-5	-	TGTGCCAGTGTTGGGGGGGGCCAGCCCCAGCATTTT	CASVGGGQPQHF
TRBV9	TRBD2	TRBJ2-3	-	TGTGCCAGCACCGCGGGAGTTACAGATACGCAGTATTTT	CASTAGVTDTQYF
TRBV25-1	TRBD2	TRBJ2-7	-	TGTGCCAGCGGGACTAGCGGGAGAGCTTACGAGCAGTACTTC	CASGTSGRAYEQYF
TRBV28	TRBD1	TRBJ2-7	-	TGTGCCAGCAGTTTTTTAGGGACAGGGGCAGGAAAGCAGTACTTC	CASSFLGTGAGKQYF
TRBV27	-	TRBJ2-7	-	TGTGCCAGCAGTTTATTACGCGGGGACGAGCAGTACTTC	CASSLLRGDEQYF
TRBV7-2	-	TRBJ2-5	-	TGTGCCAGCAGCTTAGTTAGGGGGCAAGAGACCCAGTACTTC	CASSLVRGQETQYF
TRBV19	TRBD2	TRBJ2-7	-	TGTGCCAGCAGCAGGCTAGCGGGTACCTACGAGCAGTACTTC	CASSRLAGTYEQYF
TRBV25-1	TRBD1	TRBJ2-3	-	TGTGCCAGCAGCGTTCACAGGGGTGGCAGAACAGATACGCAGTATTTT	CASSVHRGGRTDTQYF
TRBV7-3	TRBD1	TRBJ1-2	few	TGTGCCAGCAGCGCGACAGGGGTTGGCTATGGCTACACCTTC	CASSATGVGYGYTF
TRBV27	TRBD2	TRBJ2-3	-	TGTGCCAGCTGCCCTCTTGGCGGGAGTGATACGCAGTATTTT	CASCPLGGSDTQYF
TRBV29-1	-	TRBJ2-1	-	TGCAGCGTTGAGCTGGTGGACAGATCACACAATGAGCAGTTCTTC	CSVELVDRSHNEQFF
TRBV7-8	TRBD1	TRBJ2-7	-	TGTGCCAGCAGCTACTCAGGGGGCGTAAACCACTACGAGCAGTACTTC	CASSYSGGVNHYEQYF
TRBV6-4	-	TRBJ1-1	-	TGTGCCAGCAGTGACTCTCCTCTCGTAGGGAGGAACACTGAAGCTTTCTTT	CASSDSPLVGRNTEAFF
TRBV14	-	TRBJ1-4	-	TGTGCCAGCAGCTCCCGGACAGTTGCAACTAATGAAAAACTGTTTTTT	CASSSRTVATNEKLFF
TRBV6-5	TRBD1	TRBJ2-2	once	TGTGCCAGCAGGGAGAGACAGGGGCTGACCGGGGAGCTGTTTTTT	CASRERQGLTGELFF
TRBV9	TRBD2	TRBJ2-3	-	TGTGCCAGCAGCCCTGCCGGGGGGGTGCAGTATTTT	CASSPAGGVQYF
TRBV7-9	-	TRBJ1-5	once	TGTGCCATAGACGTCAGGAGGTGGTGGACTCAGCCCCAGCATTTT	CAIDVRRWWTQPQHF
TRBV6-6	-	TRBJ2-5	-	TGTGCCAGCAGTGCCCAGTCCCTTGTGGAGGAGACCCAGTACTTC	CASSAQSLVEETQYF
TRBV6-2/TRBV6-3	-	TRBJ2-5	-	TGTGCCAGCAGTTACAGCATGTCCCTAGCACTGGAGACCCAGTACTTC	CASSYSMSLALETQYF
TRBV7-2	TRBD1	TRBJ1-2	-	TGTGCCAGCACCTTTAAGCAGGGGGCATCGCCGGACTATGGCTACACCTTC	CASTFKQGASPDYGYTF
TRBV2	TRBD1	TRBJ1-5	-	TGTGCCAGCAGCCAGGGGGCCGGCAATCAGCCCCAGCATTTT	CASSQGAGNQPQHF
TRBV7-9	TRBD1	TRBJ1-2	-	TGTGCCAGCAGCTTAACTGGGACAGGGGATGGCTACACCTTC	CASSLTGTGDGYTF
TRBV28	-	TRBJ2-7	-	TGTGCCAGCCGACCCCCCGCTAGCGTCGCCTACGAGCAGTACTTC	CASRPPASVAYEQYF
TRBV28	TRBD2	TRBJ2-3	-	TGTGCCAGCAGTTTCCTAGCGGGAGTTCGGAATACGCAGTATTTT	CASSFLAGVRNTQYF
TRBV5-1	-	TRBJ1-1	-	TGCGCCAGCAGCTTGTCACAGGCGAACACTGAAGCTTTCTTT	CASSLSQANTEAFF
TRBV7-3	TRBD1	TRBJ2-3	-	TGTGCCAGCAGCATTACAGGGGGCCGCCCAGATACGCAGTATTTT	CASSITGGRPDTQYF